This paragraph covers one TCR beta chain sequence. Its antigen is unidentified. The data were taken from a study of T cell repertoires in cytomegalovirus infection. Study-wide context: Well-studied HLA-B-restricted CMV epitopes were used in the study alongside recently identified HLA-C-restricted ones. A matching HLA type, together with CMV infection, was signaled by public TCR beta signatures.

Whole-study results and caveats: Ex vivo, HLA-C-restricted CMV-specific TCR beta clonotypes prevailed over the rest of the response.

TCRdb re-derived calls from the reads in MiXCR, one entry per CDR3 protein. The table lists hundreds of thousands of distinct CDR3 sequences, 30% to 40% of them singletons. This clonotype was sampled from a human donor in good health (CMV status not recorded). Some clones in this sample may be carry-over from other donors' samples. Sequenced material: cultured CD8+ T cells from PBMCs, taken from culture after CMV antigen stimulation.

DNA for the CDR3: TGTGCCAGCAGGGTAACAGATAGCAATCAGCCCCAGCATTTT. Its protein is CASRVTDSNQPQHF. This chain uses TRBV2 with TRBJ1-5; no clear D gene. This CDR3 is built from 14 residues. Per the germline V gene, CDR1 is SNHLY and CDR2 is FYNNEI. V lost 6 bases, J lost 0 bases, and 9 bases lay in between. The entire variable domain, with the rest obtained from reference TRBV2 and TRBJ1-5, is as follows: EPEVTQTPSHQVTQMGQEVILRCVPISNHLYFYWYRQILGQKVEFLVSFYNNEISEKSEIFDDQFSVERPDGSNFTLKIRSTKLEDSAMYFCASRVTDSNQPQHFGDGTRLSIL.